What follows describes a single TCR beta chain. Its cognate antigen is unknown. The CDR3 extends over 17 amino acids. Germline V gene lookup returns CDR1 ENHRY and CDR2 SYGVKD. Unmatched junction bases numbered 15, after V lost 4 bases and J lost 8 bases. Treatment defined: some 20 received Ad26.COV2.S at low or high dose, single or two shots; roughly five received placebo; per-sample allocation not given. On day 63 after the first injection, vaccine and placebo recipients gave samples. The data were obtained in a study of Ad26.COV2.S vaccination and SARS-CoV-2 variants. Study conclusions and caveats: Overall T cell responses may have been underestimated by the analyses of TCR breadth and depth.

Using immunoSEQ multiplex PCR, the repertoire was profiled, and TCRdb retains in-frame clones only, with some absent. The sample includes about 680,000 clones, around 89% seen only once; the top ten take approximately 1.5%. This rearrangement joins TRBV10-3 to TRBJ1-4, with 8 bases lining up with TRBD1. Sequenced here: peripheral blood, sampled in a trial of Ad26.COV2.S vaccine versus placebo. This sequence was found in a person between 18 and 59 years old who received the Ad26.COV2.S COVID-19 vaccine or a placebo. Here the CDR3 DNA reads TGTGCCATCAGTGTGGAATCTACCGGACAGGGCCGGGAAAAACTGTTTTTT. Translated: CAISVESTGQGREKLFF.